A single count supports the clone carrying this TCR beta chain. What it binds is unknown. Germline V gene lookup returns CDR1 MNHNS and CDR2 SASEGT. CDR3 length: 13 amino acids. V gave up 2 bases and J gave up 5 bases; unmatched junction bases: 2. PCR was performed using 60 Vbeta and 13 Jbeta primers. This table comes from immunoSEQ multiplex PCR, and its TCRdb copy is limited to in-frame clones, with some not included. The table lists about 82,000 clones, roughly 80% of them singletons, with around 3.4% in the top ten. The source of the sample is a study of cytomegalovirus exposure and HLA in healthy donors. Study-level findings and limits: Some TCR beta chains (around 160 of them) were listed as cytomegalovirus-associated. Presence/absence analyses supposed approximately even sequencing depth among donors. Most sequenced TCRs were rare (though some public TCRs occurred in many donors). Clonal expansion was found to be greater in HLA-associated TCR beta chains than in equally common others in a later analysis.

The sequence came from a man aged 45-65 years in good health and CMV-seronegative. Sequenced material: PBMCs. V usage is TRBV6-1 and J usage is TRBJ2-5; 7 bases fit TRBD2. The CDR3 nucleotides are TGTGCCAGCAGTGAAAGGGGAGGGGAGACCCAGTACTTC. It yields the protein CASSERGGETQYF.